Following are 11 T cell receptor beta chains from one sample sequenced in a study of blood T cell repertoires in COVID-19. The repertoire was sequenced with immunoSEQ multiplex PCR; TCRdb's copy has only in-frame clones and lacks some. The table shows around 150,000 clones, with approximately 83% occurring only once. The material sequenced was PBMCs or T cells enriched from blood (not recorded which). These receptors all stem from a woman in her sixties or seventies who had recovered from COVID-19.

The rearrangement links TRBV6-1 to TRBJ1-2, with 8 bases that match TRBD1. Germline CDR1 reads MNHNS; CDR2 reads SASEGT. Germline trimming cut 3 bases from V and 5 bases from J; bases unmatched to any gene: 5. This CDR3 comprises 14 residues. The CDR3 region is CASSDRGRGYGYTF. Written as DNA, the CDR3 is TGTGCCAGCAGTGACAGGGGGCGCGGGTATGGCTACACCTTC.

CDR3 DNA: TGCGCCAGCAGAAGTGACCTCTATGGCGGGGATACGCAGTATTTT. It is translated as CASRSDLYGGDTQYF. J is TRBJ2-3 and V is TRBV5-1; TRBD2 is a possible D gene (5 bases). Germline V gene sequence: CDR1 SGHRS, CDR2 YFSETQ. This CDR3 region has 15 residues. Trimming took off 5 bases at V and 6 bases at J, with 19 bases between the two ends.

The V and J genes are TRBV7-3 and TRBJ2-1; 12 nucleotides align to TRBD2. Per germline, CDR1 SGHTA and CDR2 FQGTGA. V was clipped by 4 bases and J by 8 bases; unmatched bases: 12. There are 17 residues in the CDR3. Here the CDR3 DNA reads TGTGCCAGCAGCTCCAACGGGCTAGCGGGGGGGCGGCATGAGCAGTTCTTC. Protein product: CASSSNGLAGGRHEQFF.

V usage is TRBV11-1 and J usage is TRBJ2-5; D not resolved. CDR1 is SGHAT, CDR2 FQDESV, per germline (reference sequence). The V end was cut by 5 bases, the J end by 5 bases, with 18 bases between. This CDR3 comprises 15 residues. CDR3 amino acids: CASSRGSGLGETQYF. The DNA for the CDR3 is TGTGCCAGCAGCAGAGGTTCGGGTCTTGGGGAGACCCAGTACTTC.

The V gene is TRBV7-3, the J gene TRBJ1-2; perhaps TRBD1 as D (5 bases). The CDR3 contains 13 residues. V lost 6 bases and J lost 8, with 16 bases in between. The germline V gene has CDR1 SGHTA and CDR2 FQGTGA. CDR3 nucleotides: TGTGCCAGCAGTCGCACTCAGGGTGGGGGCTACACCTTC. It encodes CASSRTQGGGYTF.

This clone was seen only a few times. V gene TRBV7-2 combines with J gene TRBJ2-7, with TRBD2 as a possible D gene (6 bases). Trimming pared 0 bases from V and 1 base from J, leaving 13 bases between. Germline values: CDR1 SGHTA, CDR2 FQGNSA. CDR3 length equals 16 residues. The CDR3 here is CASSLASEGRSYEQYF. In DNA form, the CDR3 reads TGTGCCAGCAGCTTAGCGTCGGAGGGGAGGTCCTACGAGCAGTACTTC.

J is TRBJ1-1 and V is TRBV7-2; maybe TRBD1 (6 bases). Germline CDR1 reads SGHTA; CDR2 reads FQGNSA. This CDR3 is 14 amino acids long. V lost 5 bases to trimming and J lost 4 bases, with 14 bases between them. CDR3 DNA: TGTGCCAGCAGCAGATACAGGGCCAGCACTGAAGCTTTCTTT. Amino acids: CASSRYRASTEAFF.

This chain joins TRBV27 and TRBJ1-5; D perhaps matches TRBD1 (6 bases). The ends were cut back, 5 bases at V and 0 bases at J, with 17 bases in the middle. The CDR3 sequence is 17 residues long. Germline V gene sequence: CDR1 MNHEY, CDR2 SMNVEV (reference sequence). CDR3 bases: TGTGCCAGCAGTCCGACCCTTTTCAGGGGTAGCAATCAGCCCCAGCATTTT. Translation: CASSPTLFRGSNQPQHF.

This clone was observed a few times. The V gene is TRBV10-3, the J gene TRBJ2-1; 15 bases agree with TRBD2. V was pared by 7 bases and J by 6 bases, with 4 bases of the junction left unmatched. The CDR3 contains 15 residues. Germline V CDR1 and CDR2: ENHRY, SYGVKD. In DNA, the CDR3 is TGTGCCATCACCTCGGGACTAGCGGGGGGCAATGAGCAGTTCTTC. It encodes CAITSGLAGGNEQFF.

The genes are TRBV28 and TRBJ2-5; D might be TRBD1 (5 bases). V lost 7 bases to trimming and J lost 2 bases, with 8 bases between them. The CDR3 is 12 residues long. Germline lookup yields CDR1 MDHEN and CDR2 SYDVKM. The CDR3: CASNQGQETQYF. The CDR3 bases are TGTGCCAGCAATCAGGGTCAAGAGACCCAGTACTTC. Drawing the rest from reference TRBV28 and TRBJ2-5, the complete variable domain is DVKVTQSSRYLVKRTGEKVFLECVQDMDHENMFWYRQDPGLGLRLIYFSYDVKMKEKGDIPEGYSVSREKKERFSLILESASTNQTSMYLCASNQGQETQYFGPGTRLLVL.

This rearrangement joins TRBV2 to TRBJ2-7, with 7 bases matching TRBD1. V gave up 6 bases and J gave up 6 bases; unmatched junction bases: 8. From germline, CDR1 is SNHLY and CDR2 FYNNEI. The CDR3 contains 13 residues. The DNA of the CDR3 is TGTGCCAGCAGCCCGGACAGGCGTACCGAGCAGTACTTC. Its translation: CASSPDRRTEQYF.